Below, 8 T cell receptor beta chains from the same sample are listed, as sequenced in a study of cytomegalovirus exposure and HLA in healthy donors. The PCR ran on 60 Vbeta and 13 Jbeta primers. The protocol was immunoSEQ multiplex PCR, while the TCRdb copy is restricted to in-frame clones and leaves out a portion. The sample includes roughly 84,000 clones, roughly 61% of them seen just once. Source material: PBMCs. The receptors shown here come from a middle-aged woman in good health and CMV-seropositive.

This chain joins TRBV6-6 and TRBJ2-1, with 12 bases fitting TRBD2. Germline V gene data show CDR1 as MNHNY and CDR2 as SVGAGI (reference sequence). The CDR3 has 16 residues. Losses at the gene ends were 0 bases for V and 7 bases for J; bases not matched to a gene: 4. CDR3 in DNA: TGTGCCAGCAGTTACTCCCGGACTAGCGGGATTAATGAGCAGTTCTTC. Translating gives CASSYSRTSGINEQFF.

This clone has more than one count but fewer than ten. CDR3 residues: CASSLNDRGHTGELFF. CDR3 DNA sequence: TGTGCCAGCAGTTTAAACGACAGGGGGCATACCGGGGAGCTGTTTTTT. The V and J genes are TRBV27 and TRBJ2-2; 10 bases agree with TRBD1. The CDR3 contains 16 residues. Germline V gives CDR1 MNHEY, CDR2 SMNVEV (reference sequence). The trim removed 2 bases at V and 5 bases at J, leaving 5 bases unmatched.

A few counts support this clone. V usage is TRBV27 and J usage is TRBJ1-6; tentative D call: TRBD1 (5 bases). The CDR3 runs 15 residues. Trimming removed 4 bases at V and 9 bases at J, with 16 bases between. Germline V gene lookup returns CDR1 MNHEY and CDR2 SMNVEV (reference sequence). The CDR3, as DNA: TGTGCCAGCAGTTCGCCCAGGGCGAACGGTTCACCCCTCCACTTT. Translated: CASSSPRANGSPLHF.

This chain uses TRBV5-8 with TRBJ2-1; unclear D gene. V lost 5 bases and J lost 7, with 25 bases in between. There are 17 residues in the CDR3. Germline CDR1 is SGHTS and CDR2 is YDEGEE. The CDR3 loop is CASRSPSMGILKNEQFF. In DNA, the CDR3 is TGTGCCAGCAGGTCCCCCTCCATGGGTATACTAAAGAATGAGCAGTTCTTC.

The chain has TRBV4-3 and TRBJ2-2; TRBD2 matches 10 bases. Germline V CDR1 and CDR2: LGHNA, YSLEER. Trimming removed 4 bases from V and 5 bases from J; junction bases left unmatched: 4. The CDR3 sequence is 15 residues long. CDR3 in DNA: TGCGCCAGCAGCCTCTCGACTAGCGGGACCGGGGAGCTGTTTTTT. Encoded protein: CASSLSTSGTGELFF.

This clone was seen once. V is TRBV7-9 and J is TRBJ2-2; D is perhaps TRBD1 (6 bases). This CDR3 region has 14 residues. V shed 10 bases and J shed 2 bases, with 14 bases lying between them. Per germline, CDR1 SEHNR and CDR2 FQNEAQ (reference sequence). CDR3 sequence: CATIQGPNTGELFF. CDR3 bases: TGTGCCACCATACAGGGTCCTAACACCGGGGAGCTGTTTTTT.

The rearrangement joins TRBV29-1 to TRBJ2-5; 9 bases fit TRBD1. TRBJ2-7 matches the DNA end more closely, so the J call is doubtful. This CDR3 region has 14 residues. Looked up from germline, CDR1 is SQVTM and CDR2 is ANQGSEA. CDR3 amino acids: CSILGTGSSYEQYF. CDR3 bases: TGCAGCATCCTCGGGACAGGGAGCTCCTACGAGCAGTACTTC.

This clone has only a few counts. Other DNA sequences in the same sample also yield this CDR3. This sequence joins TRBV7-2 and TRBJ2-7, with 9 bases lining up with TRBD1. Germline CDR1 is SGHTA and CDR2 is FQGNSA. This CDR3 spans 13 amino acids. The junction had 2 bases not matched to a gene; V was cut back by 4 bases and J by 4 bases. CDR3 nucleotide sequence: TGTGCCAGCAGCTCAGACAGGGGGTACGAGCAGTACTTC. Amino acid sequence: CASSSDRGYEQYF. Full variable domain (rest looked up from reference TRBV7-2 and TRBJ2-7): GAGVSQSPSNKVTEKGKDVELRCDPISGHTALYWYRQSLGQGLEFLIYFQGNSAPDKSGLPSDRFSAERTGGSVSTLTIQRTQQEDSAVYLCASSSDRGYEQYFGPGTRLTVT.